This T cell receptor (beta chain) emerged from a study of T cell changes during pregnancy in multiple sclerosis. Libraries were prepared by immunoSEQ multiplex PCR; TCRdb keeps only in-frame clonotypes and omits some of them. The data hold some 110,000 clones, with roughly 90% observed a single time. CDR1 and CDR2 (germline): SGHRS, YFSETQ. The CDR3 has 15 residues. The V gene end was trimmed by 4 bases and the J gene end by 5 bases; junction bases not matched to a gene: 10. The sequencing used peripheral blood, collected in the third trimester of pregnancy. This clonotype was sampled from a female donor with multiple sclerosis, enrolled in a pregnancy study. The V call is TRBV5-1, the J call TRBJ2-3, with TRBD2 identical over 7 bases. This CDR3 reads CASSLEIGGIDTQYF. The CDR3, as DNA: TGCGCCAGCAGCCTGGAGATCGGGGGGATAGATACGCAGTATTTT.